This T cell receptor beta chain was sequenced in a study of technical replicates of blood from several donors. The germline V gene encodes CDR1 SGHTA and CDR2 FQGNSA. The CDR3 length is 15 residues. The ends lost 5 bases at V and 5 bases at J; junction bases unmatched: 10. TCRdb's copy holds only in-frame clones and misses some; the assay was immunoSEQ multiplex PCR. Found here are about 62,000 clones, roughly 86% of them singletons; the top ten hold approximately 4.8%. This TCR was sampled from a human donor in good health. Some clones in this sample may be carry-over from other donors' samples. V gene TRBV7-2 combines with J gene TRBJ2-3; TRBD2 agrees at 7 bases. Sequenced: PBMCs. In DNA, the CDR3 is TGTGCCAGCAGCCCGACGGCCCGGGGGGAAGATACGCAGTATTTT. Amino acids: CASSPTARGEDTQYF.